One sample yielded the 13 T cell receptor beta chains listed below, sequenced in a study of blood T cell repertoires in COVID-19. Some clones are missing from TCRdb's copy, which holds only in-frame ones; the method was immunoSEQ multiplex PCR. The sample gives 400,000 or so clones, roughly 88% of which show up once; roughly 2% is in the top ten. The specimen sequenced was PBMCs or T cells enriched from blood (not recorded which). The receptors were gathered from a woman in her forties with acute COVID-19.

This chain links TRBV13 with TRBJ2-5; TRBD2 matches at 9 bases. After removal of 9 bases from V and 2 bases from J, the junction contained 4 bases not matched to a gene. The V gene's germline CDR1 is PRHDT and CDR2 FYEKMQ (reference sequence). The length of the CDR3 is 13 residues. CDR3 nucleotide sequence: TGTGCCAGTGCGGGGGGGTTTCAAGAGACCCAGTACTTC. This encodes CASAGGFQETQYF. Using reference TRBV13 and TRBJ2-5 for the parts outside the CDR3, the full variable domain is AAGVIQSPRHLIKEKRETATLKCYPIPRHDTVYWYQQGPGQDPQFLISFYEKMQSDKGSIPDRFSAQQFSDYHSELNMSSLELGDSALYFCASAGGFQETQYFGPGTRLLVL.

This sequence joins TRBV6-1 and TRBJ1-2; possible D gene TRBD1, 5 bases. CDR1 and CDR2 from the germline V gene are MNHNS and SASEGT. The CDR3 consists of 13 residues. V was shortened by 3 bases and J by 6 bases, with 11 bases between the two germline ends. CDR3 protein: CASSDFRADGYTF. The CDR3 bases are TGTGCCAGCAGTGATTTCAGGGCTGATGGCTACACCTTC.

This clone was observed a few times. The rearrangement links TRBV24-1 to TRBJ1-2; 9 bases align to TRBD1. The CDR3 has 14 amino acids. CDR1 is KGHDR and CDR2 is SFDVKD in the germline V gene. V was clipped by 3 bases and J by 6 bases; unmatched bases: 4. The CDR3 sequence is CATSDPTGGNGYTF. CDR3 DNA sequence: TGTGCCACCAGTGATCCGACAGGGGGAAATGGCTACACCTTC.

V gene TRBV19 combines with J gene TRBJ1-5; 7 bases are shared with TRBD1. Germline CDR1 reads LNHDA; CDR2 reads SQIVND (reference sequence). J gave up 5 bases and V 3 bases, and 4 bases lay outside the gene matches. The CDR3 is 14 amino acids. The CDR3 DNA reads as TGTGCCAGTAGTATCCACAGGGGCGATCAGCCCCAGCATTTT. Encoded protein: CASSIHRGDQPQHF.

The chain links TRBV11-2 to TRBJ2-3, with TRBD2 as a possible D gene (5 bases). The CDR3 totals 13 residues. Germline V gives CDR1 SGHAT, CDR2 FQNNGV. Trimming pared 7 bases from V and 5 bases from J, leaving 13 bases between. CDR3 residues: CASKEGRIDTQYF. In nucleotides, the CDR3 is TGTGCCAGCAAGGAAGGGAGAATAGATACGCAGTATTTT.

The genes are TRBV4-2 and TRBJ2-5; 14 bases match TRBD2. Trimming cost V 0 bases and J 0 bases; bases outside gene matches: 6. The CDR3 has 19 amino acids. In germline, CDR1 is LGHNA, CDR2 YNFKEQ. This chain's CDR3 is CASSQDRGLAGAYQETQYF. The CDR3 nucleotides read TGTGCCAGCAGCCAAGATAGGGGACTAGCGGGGGCCTACCAAGAGACCCAGTACTTC.

The genes are TRBV28 and TRBJ2-7, with D tentatively TRBD1 (6 bases). Trimming removed 6 bases from V and 5 bases from J, with 8 bases in between. Germline V CDR1 and CDR2: MDHEN, SYDVKM. This CDR3 contains 11 residues. CDR3 in amino acids: CASRSGDEQYF. DNA for the CDR3: TGTGCCAGCAGATCAGGGGACGAGCAGTACTTC.

This chain links TRBV5-6 with TRBJ1-2; D call uncertain. Trimming shortened V by 2 bases and J by 4 bases, and 15 bases separated the two germline ends. CDR3 size: 15 residues. The germline CDR1 and CDR2 sequences are SGHDT and YYEEEE. The CDR3 DNA reads TGTGCCAGCAGCTTTGGACCGGACTCTAGCTATGGCTACACCTTC. It codes for CASSFGPDSSYGYTF.

V and J are TRBV20-1 and TRBJ2-7; D gene uncertain. The CDR3 extends over 12 amino acids. V lost 3 bases to trimming and J lost 4 bases, with 10 bases between them. Germline V lookup: CDR1 DFQATT, CDR2 SNEGSKA (reference sequence). The CDR3 coding sequence is TGCAGTGCTAGTGGGCTTAAATACGAGCAGTACTTC. Translated: CSASGLKYEQYF.

The J gene is TRBJ2-2, the V gene TRBV19; 7 bases align to TRBD1. The ends lost 5 bases at V and 3 bases at J; junction bases unmatched: 3. The CDR3 is 14 residues long. Germline V lookup: CDR1 LNHDA, CDR2 SQIVND (reference sequence). CDR3 amino acids: CASSPGQDTGELFF. CDR3 sequence (DNA): TGTGCCAGTAGTCCCGGACAGGACACCGGGGAGCTGTTTTTT. Complete variable domain (other parts from reference TRBV19 and TRBJ2-2): DGGITQSPKYLFRKEGQNVTLSCEQNLNHDAMYWYRQDPGQGLRLIYYSQIVNDFQKGDIAEGYSVSREKKESFPLTVTSAQKNPTAFYLCASSPGQDTGELFFGEGSRLTVL.

The rearrangement links TRBV18 to TRBJ2-7; a weak D match, TRBD1 (5 bases). The CDR3 runs to 15 residues. Germline V gene sequence: CDR1 KGHSH, CDR2 LQKENI. Trimming shortened V by 4 bases and J by 4 bases, and 17 bases separated the two germline ends. The CDR3 nucleotides are TGTGCCAGCTCACGGTCGCCAGGGCTCGATTACGAGCAGTACTTC. This translates into CASSRSPGLDYEQYF.

The V call is TRBV11-2, the J call TRBJ1-2, with 9 bases lining up with TRBD1. Germline trimming cut 0 bases from V and 2 bases from J; bases unmatched to any gene: 4. Germline CDR1 reads SGHAT; CDR2 reads FQNNGV. The CDR3 contains 16 residues. The CDR3 spells CASSLDGTGSNYGYTF. The CDR3 bases are TGTGCCAGCAGCTTAGATGGGACAGGGTCGAACTATGGCTACACCTTC.

J is TRBJ1-1 and V is TRBV3-1 (or the pseudogene TRBV3-2), with D possibly matching TRBD1 (6 bases). This CDR3 contains 17 residues. Trimming took 4 bases from V and 4 from J, leaving 22 bases between them. Germline loops: CDR1 LGHDT, CDR2 YNNKEL (reference sequence). CDR3 coding DNA: TGTGCCAGCAGCCCCCTCGGTCCCCCAGGGGTTGCCACTGAAGCTTTCTTT. Translating it yields CASSPLGPPGVATEAFF.